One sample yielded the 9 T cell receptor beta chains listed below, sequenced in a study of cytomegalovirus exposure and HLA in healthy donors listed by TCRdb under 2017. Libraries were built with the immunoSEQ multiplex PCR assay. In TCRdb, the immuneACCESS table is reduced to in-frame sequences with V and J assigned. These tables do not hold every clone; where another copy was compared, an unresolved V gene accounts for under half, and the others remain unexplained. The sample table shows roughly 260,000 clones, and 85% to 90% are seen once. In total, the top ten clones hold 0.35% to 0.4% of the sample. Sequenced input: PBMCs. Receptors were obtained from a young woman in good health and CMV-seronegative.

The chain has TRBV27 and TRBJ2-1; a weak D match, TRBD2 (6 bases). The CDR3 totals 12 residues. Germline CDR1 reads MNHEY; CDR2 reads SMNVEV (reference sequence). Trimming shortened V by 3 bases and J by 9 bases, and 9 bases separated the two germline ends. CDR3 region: CASSFQGGEQFF. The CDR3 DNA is TGTGCCAGCAGTTTCCAGGGAGGTGAGCAGTTCTTC.

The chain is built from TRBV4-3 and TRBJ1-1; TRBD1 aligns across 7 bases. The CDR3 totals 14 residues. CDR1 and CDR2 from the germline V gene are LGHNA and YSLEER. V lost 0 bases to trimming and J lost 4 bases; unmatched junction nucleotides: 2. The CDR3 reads CASSQESGGTEAFF. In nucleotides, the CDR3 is TGCGCCAGCAGCCAAGAGTCAGGGGGCACTGAAGCTTTCTTT.

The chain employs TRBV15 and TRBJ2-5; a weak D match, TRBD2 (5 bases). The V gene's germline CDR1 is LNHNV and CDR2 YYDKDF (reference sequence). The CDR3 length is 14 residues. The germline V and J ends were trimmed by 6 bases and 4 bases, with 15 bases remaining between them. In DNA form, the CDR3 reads TGTGCCACCAGTCCTCTAGCATCGGCAGAGACCCAGTACTTC. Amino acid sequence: CATSPLASAETQYF.

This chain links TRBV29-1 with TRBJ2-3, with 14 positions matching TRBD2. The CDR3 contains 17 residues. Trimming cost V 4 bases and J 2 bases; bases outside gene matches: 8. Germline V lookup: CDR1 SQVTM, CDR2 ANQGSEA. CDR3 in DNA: TGCAGCGTTGTGACAGGGACTAGCGGGGGATCCACAGATACGCAGTATTTT. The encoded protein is CSVVTGTSGGSTDTQYF.

Here the CDR3 DNA reads TGTGCCAGCAGTTTACGGCAGATAACATTGTGGGGACTAGCGGGGGTAGCCAAAAACATTCAGTACTTC. Its protein product is CASSLRQITLWGLAGVAKNIQYF. J is TRBJ2-4 and V is TRBV28; 14 nucleotides agree with TRBD2. This CDR3 has 23 amino acids. The V gene end was trimmed by 2 bases and the J gene end by 0 bases; junction bases not matched to a gene: 18. Germline-derived CDR1 and CDR2 are MDHEN and SYDVKM.

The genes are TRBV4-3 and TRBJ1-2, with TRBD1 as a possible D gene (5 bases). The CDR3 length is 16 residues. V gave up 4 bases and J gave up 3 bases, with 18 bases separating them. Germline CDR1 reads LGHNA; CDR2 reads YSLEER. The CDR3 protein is CASSPRARQYHYGYTF. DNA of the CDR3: TGCGCCAGCAGCCCCCGGGCCCGACAGTATCACTATGGCTACACCTTC.

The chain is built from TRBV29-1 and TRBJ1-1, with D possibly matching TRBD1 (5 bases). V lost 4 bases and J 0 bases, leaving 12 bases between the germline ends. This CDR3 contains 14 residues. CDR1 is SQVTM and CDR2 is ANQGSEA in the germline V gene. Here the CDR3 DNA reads TGCAGCGTTGGGGGGGATGGGATGAACACTGAAGCTTTCTTT. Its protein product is CSVGGDGMNTEAFF.

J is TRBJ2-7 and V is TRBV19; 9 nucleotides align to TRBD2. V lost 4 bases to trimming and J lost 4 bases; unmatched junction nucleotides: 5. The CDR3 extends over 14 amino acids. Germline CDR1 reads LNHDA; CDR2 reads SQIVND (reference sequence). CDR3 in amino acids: CASSKRGAPYEQYV. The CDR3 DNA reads TGTGCCAGTAGTAAGCGGGGGGCGCCTTACGAGCAGTACGTC.

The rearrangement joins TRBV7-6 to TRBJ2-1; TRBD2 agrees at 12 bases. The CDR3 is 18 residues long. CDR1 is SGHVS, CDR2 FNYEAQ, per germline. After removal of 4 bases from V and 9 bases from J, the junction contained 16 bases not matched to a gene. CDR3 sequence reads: CASSYEPLLAGGGGEQFF. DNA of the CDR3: TGTGCCAGCAGCTATGAGCCCCTACTAGCGGGGGGCGGGGGTGAGCAGTTCTTC.